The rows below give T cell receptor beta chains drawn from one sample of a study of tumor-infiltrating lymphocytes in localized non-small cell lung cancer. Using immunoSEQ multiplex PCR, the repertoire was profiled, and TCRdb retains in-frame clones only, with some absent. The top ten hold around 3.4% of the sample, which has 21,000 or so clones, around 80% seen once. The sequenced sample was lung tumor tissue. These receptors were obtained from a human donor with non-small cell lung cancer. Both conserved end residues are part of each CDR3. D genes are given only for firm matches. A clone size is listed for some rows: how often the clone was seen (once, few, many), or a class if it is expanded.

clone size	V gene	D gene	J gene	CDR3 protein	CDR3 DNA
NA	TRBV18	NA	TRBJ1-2	CASSRTPLDNYGYTF	TGTGCCAGCTCTCGGACACCGCTTGATAACTATGGCTACACCTTC
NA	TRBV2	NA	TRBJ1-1	CASMVAGNTEAFF	TGTGCCAGCATGGTGGCAGGGAACACTGAAGCTTTCTTT
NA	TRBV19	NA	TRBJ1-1	CARRTVNTEAFF	TGTGCCAGAAGGACGGTGAACACTGAAGCTTTCTTT
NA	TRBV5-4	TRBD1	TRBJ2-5	CASSLRQGAGETQYF	TGTGCCAGCAGCCTGCGACAGGGGGCGGGAGAGACCCAGTACTTC
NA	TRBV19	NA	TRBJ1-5	CASRTFMDNQPQHF	TGTGCCAGTAGAACCTTTATGGACAATCAGCCCCAGCATTTT
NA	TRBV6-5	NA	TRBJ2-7	CASKQGPDYEQYF	TGTGCCAGCAAGCAGGGTCCCGACTACGAGCAGTACTTC
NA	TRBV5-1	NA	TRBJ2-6	CASSLVAGSGANVLTF	TGCGCCAGCAGCTTGGTGGCAGGGTCCGGGGCCAACGTCCTGACTTTC
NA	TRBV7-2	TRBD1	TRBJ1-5	CASSPGVDRANQPQHF	TGTGCCAGCAGCCCCGGGGTGGACAGGGCGAATCAGCCCCAGCATTTT
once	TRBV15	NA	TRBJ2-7	CATSRALKAEQYF	TGTGCCACCAGCAGAGCGCTAAAGGCCGAGCAGTACTTC
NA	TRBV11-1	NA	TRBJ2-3	CASKTSAGLVADTQYF	TGTGCCAGCAAAACCTCAGCAGGGTTAGTGGCAGATACGCAGTATTTT
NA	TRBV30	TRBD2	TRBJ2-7	CAWSVPSGSSYEQYF	TGTGCCTGGAGTGTACCTAGCGGGAGCTCCTACGAGCAGTACTTC
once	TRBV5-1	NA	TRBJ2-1	CASSLLAAHNEQFF	TGCGCCAGCAGCTTGCTCGCGGCGCACAATGAGCAGTTCTTC
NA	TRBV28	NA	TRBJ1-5	CASSPPVQILQPQHF	TGTGCCAGCAGTCCCCCGGTACAGATACTTCAGCCCCAGCATTTT
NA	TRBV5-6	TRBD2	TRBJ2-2	CASSSRLAGVITGELFF	TGTGCCAGCAGCTCCCGACTAGCGGGAGTCATCACCGGGGAGCTGTTTTTT
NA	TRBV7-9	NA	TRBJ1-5	CASSSNSGVQPQHF	TGTGCCAGCAGCTCCAACAGTGGGGTTCAGCCCCAGCATTTT
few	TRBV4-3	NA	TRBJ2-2	CASSPQGFSNTGELFF	TGCGCCAGCAGCCCCCAGGGTTTCTCGAACACCGGGGAGCTGTTTTTT
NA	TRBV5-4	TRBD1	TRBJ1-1	CASSILTGGNTEAFF	TGTGCCAGCAGCATTCTGACAGGGGGGAACACTGAAGCTTTCTTT
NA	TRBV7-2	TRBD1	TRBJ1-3	CASSSQGVRSGNTIYF	TGTGCCAGCAGTTCCCAGGGGGTTCGCTCTGGAAACACCATATATTTT
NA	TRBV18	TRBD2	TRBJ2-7	CASSLTTPGTSGEKTYEQYF	TGTGCCAGCTCTCTCACTACTCCCGGGACTAGCGGCGAGAAGACCTACGAGCAGTACTTC
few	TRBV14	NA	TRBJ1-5	CASSDGPRERQPQHF	TGTGCCAGCTCCGATGGACCCAGAGAGCGTCAGCCCCAGCATTTT
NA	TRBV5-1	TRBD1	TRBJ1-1	CASSNRGNTEAFF	TGCGCCAGCAGTAACAGGGGGAACACTGAAGCTTTCTTT
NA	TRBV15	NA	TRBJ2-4	CATSRDRGQGSSIGKNIQYF	TGTGCCACCAGCAGAGATCGGGGGCAGGGAAGTTCTATAGGCAAAAACATTCAGTACTTC
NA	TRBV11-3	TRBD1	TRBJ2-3	CASSLGQGADTQYF	TGTGCCAGCAGCTTAGGGCAGGGGGCAGATACGCAGTATTTT
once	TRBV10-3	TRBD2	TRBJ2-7	CAIKGLAGEIEYF	TGTGCCATCAAGGGACTAGCGGGAGAAATCGAGTACTTC
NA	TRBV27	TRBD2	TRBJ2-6	CASSGAGFGANVLTF	TGTGCCAGCAGTGGAGCGGGGTTTGGGGCCAACGTCCTGACTTTC
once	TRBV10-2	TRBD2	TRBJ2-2	CASSGVAGSNTGELFF	TGCGCCAGCAGTGGGGTAGCGGGTTCGAACACCGGGGAGCTGTTTTTT
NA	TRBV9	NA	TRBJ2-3	CASSPRDILDTQYF	TGTGCCAGCAGCCCCAGGGACATTCTTGATACGCAGTATTTT
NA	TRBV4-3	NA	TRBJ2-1	CASGWGEEQFF	TGCGCCAGCGGCTGGGGGGAGGAGCAGTTCTTC
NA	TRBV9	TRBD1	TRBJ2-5	CASSVDRGETQYF	TGTGCCAGCAGCGTAGACAGGGGGGAGACCCAGTACTTC
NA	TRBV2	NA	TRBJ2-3	CATSQDTDTQYF	TGTGCCACCTCCCAGGACACAGATACGCAGTATTTT
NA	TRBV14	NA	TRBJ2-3	CASSQDYSLRAQYF	TGTGCCAGCAGCCAAGATTATAGTCTACGAGCGCAGTATTTT
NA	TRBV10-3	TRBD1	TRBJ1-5	CAISESQGAGQPQHF	TGTGCCATCAGTGAGTCACAGGGGGCTGGACAGCCCCAGCATTTT
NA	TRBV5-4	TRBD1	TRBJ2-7	CASSPDRNSYEQYF	TGTGCCAGCAGCCCGGACAGGAACTCCTACGAGCAGTACTTC
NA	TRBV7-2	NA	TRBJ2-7	CASSYDRAREEQYF	TGTGCCAGCAGCTACGACAGGGCTCGGGAGGAGCAGTACTTC
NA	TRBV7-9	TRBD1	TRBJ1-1	CASRPTGAEAFF	TGTGCCAGCAGACCTACAGGGGCTGAAGCTTTCTTT
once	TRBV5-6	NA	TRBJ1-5	CASSLALGQGHQPQHF	TGTGCCAGCAGCTTGGCCCTGGGGCAGGGACATCAGCCCCAGCATTTT
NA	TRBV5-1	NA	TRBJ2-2	CASSLGAVRTGELFF	TGCGCCAGCAGCTTGGGGGCAGTTCGTACCGGGGAGCTGTTTTTT
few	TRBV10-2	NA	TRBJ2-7	CASTPTGAEQYF	TGCGCCAGCACCCCCACGGGGGCCGAGCAGTACTTC
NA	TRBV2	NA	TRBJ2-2	CASSEGATTGELFF	TGTGCCAGCAGTGAAGGGGCGACGACCGGGGAGCTGTTTTTT
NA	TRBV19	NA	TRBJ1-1	CASSGGGHSRGTEAFF	TGTGCCAGTAGCGGAGGGGGACACTCGAGGGGCACTGAAGCTTTCTTT
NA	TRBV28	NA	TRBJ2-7	CASSLQGYEQYF	TGTGCCAGTTCGTTACAGGGCTACGAGCAGTACTTC
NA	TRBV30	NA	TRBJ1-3	CAWWWTSGNTIYF	TGTGCCTGGTGGTGGACCTCTGGAAACACCATATATTTT
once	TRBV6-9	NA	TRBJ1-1	CASSYWHTRMNTEAFF	TGTGCCAGCAGTTATTGGCATACTCGCATGAACACTGAAGCTTTCTTT
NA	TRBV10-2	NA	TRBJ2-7	CASSEVQSEQYF	TGCGCCAGCAGTGAGGTTCAAAGCGAGCAGTACTTC
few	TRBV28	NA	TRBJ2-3	CASSLERITDTQYF	TGTGCCAGCAGTTTAGAACGGATAACAGATACGCAGTATTTT
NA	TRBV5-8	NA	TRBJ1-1	CASSLGQYDTEAFF	TGTGCCAGCAGCTTGGGGCAGTACGACACTGAAGCTTTCTTT
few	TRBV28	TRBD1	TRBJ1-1	CASSSGTGGQFTEAFF	TGTGCCAGCAGTTCAGGGACAGGGGGACAGTTCACTGAAGCTTTCTTT
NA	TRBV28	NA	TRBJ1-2	CASSTPYGNYGYTF	TGTGCCAGCAGCACACCCTACGGGAACTATGGCTACACCTTC
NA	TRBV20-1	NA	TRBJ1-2	CSASGYTF	TGCAGTGCTAGTGGCTACACCTTC
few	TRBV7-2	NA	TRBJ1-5	CASSPEGPNQPQHF	TGTGCCAGCAGCCCGGAGGGCCCCAATCAGCCCCAGCATTTT
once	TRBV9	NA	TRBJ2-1	CASSDPRTQALGANEQFF	TGTGCCAGCAGCGACCCTCGAACTCAGGCTTTAGGCGCGAATGAGCAGTTCTTC
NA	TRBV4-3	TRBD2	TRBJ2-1	CASSQFSGASSYNEQFF	TGCGCCAGCAGCCAATTTAGCGGGGCGAGCTCCTACAATGAGCAGTTCTTC
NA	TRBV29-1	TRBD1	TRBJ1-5	CSVDIAGQGARGDQPQHF	TGCAGCGTTGATATTGCGGGACAGGGGGCGCGGGGGGATCAGCCCCAGCATTTT